This T cell receptor beta chain appears in the sequencing data of a study of cytomegalovirus exposure and HLA in healthy donors. Remarks on this clone: The antigen remains undetermined.

Primers: 60 Vbeta forward and 13 Jbeta reverse. TCRdb keeps only in-frame clones here, not all; method: immunoSEQ multiplex PCR. The profile covers about 140,000 clones, with approximately 85% appearing a single time and more than 0.5% taken by the ten largest. Study-wide points: Several V segments, TRBV6-2 and TRBV6-3 among them, could not be told apart and were dropped. A prior analysis recorded that most TCR beta V segments were productive about 87% or about 30% of the time. Per a later analysis, 18,000 or so TCR beta sequences showed association with HLA alleles at 0.05 false discovery rate.

CDR3 size: 14 residues. J was trimmed by 6 bases and V by 6 bases; bases with no gene match: 9. Germline assignment: CDR1 MDHEN and CDR2 SYDVKM. The gene calls are TRBV28 and TRBJ2-7; TRBD1 agrees at 9 bases. The TCR sequence derives from a woman between 40 and 55 years old in good health and CMV-seronegative. Material for sequencing was PBMCs. CDR3 sequence reads: CASSPRDRASEQYF. The CDR3 nucleotides are TGTGCCAGCAGCCCTCGGGACAGGGCCTCCGAGCAGTACTTC.